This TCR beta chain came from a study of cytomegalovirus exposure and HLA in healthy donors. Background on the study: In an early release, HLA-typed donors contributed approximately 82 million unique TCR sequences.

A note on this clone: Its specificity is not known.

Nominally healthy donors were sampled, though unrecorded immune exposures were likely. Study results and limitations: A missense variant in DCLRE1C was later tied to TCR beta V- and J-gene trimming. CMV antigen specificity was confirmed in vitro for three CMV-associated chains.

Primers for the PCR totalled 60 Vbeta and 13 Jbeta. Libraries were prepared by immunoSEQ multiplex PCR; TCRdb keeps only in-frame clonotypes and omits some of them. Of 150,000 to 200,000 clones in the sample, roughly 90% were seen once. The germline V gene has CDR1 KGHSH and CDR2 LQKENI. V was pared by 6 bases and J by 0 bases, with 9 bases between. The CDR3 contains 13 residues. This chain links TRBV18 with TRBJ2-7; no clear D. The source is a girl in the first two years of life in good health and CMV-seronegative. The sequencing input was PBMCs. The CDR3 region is CASSPRGSYEQYF. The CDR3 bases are TGTGCCAGCTCCCCGCGCGGCTCCTACGAGCAGTACTTC.